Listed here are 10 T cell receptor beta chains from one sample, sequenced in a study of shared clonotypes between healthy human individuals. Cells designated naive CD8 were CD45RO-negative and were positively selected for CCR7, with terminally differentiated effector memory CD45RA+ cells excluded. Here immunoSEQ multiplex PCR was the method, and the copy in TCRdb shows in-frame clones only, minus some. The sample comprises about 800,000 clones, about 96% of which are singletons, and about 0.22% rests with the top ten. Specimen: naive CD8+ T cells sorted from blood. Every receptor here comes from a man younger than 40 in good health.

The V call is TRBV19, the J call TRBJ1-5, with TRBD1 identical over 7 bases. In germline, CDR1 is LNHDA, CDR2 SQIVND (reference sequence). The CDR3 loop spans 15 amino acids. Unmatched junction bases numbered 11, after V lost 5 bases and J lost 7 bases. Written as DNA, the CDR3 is TGTGCCAGTAGTTGGGGGACAGCCTCTACCCAGCCCCAGCATTTT. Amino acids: CASSWGTASTQPQHF.

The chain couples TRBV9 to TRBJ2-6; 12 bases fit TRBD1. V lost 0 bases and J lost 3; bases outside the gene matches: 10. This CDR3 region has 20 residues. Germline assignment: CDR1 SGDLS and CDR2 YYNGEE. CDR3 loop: CASSVAEPGQGALGANVLTF. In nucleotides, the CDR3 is TGTGCCAGCAGCGTAGCGGAACCGGGACAGGGGGCGCTTGGGGCCAACGTCCTGACTTTC.

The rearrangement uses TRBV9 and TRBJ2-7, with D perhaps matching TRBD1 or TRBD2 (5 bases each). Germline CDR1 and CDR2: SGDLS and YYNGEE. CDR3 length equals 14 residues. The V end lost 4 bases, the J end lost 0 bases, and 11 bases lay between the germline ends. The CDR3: CASSPSGPSYEQYF. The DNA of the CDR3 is TGTGCCAGCAGCCCTTCGGGGCCCTCCTACGAGCAGTACTTC. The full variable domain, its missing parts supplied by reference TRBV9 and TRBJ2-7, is DSGVTQTPKHLITATGQRVTLRCSPRSGDLSVYWYQQSLDQGLQFLIQYYNGEERAKGNILERFSAQQFPDLHSELNLSSLELGDSALYFCASSPSGPSYEQYFGPGTRLTVT.

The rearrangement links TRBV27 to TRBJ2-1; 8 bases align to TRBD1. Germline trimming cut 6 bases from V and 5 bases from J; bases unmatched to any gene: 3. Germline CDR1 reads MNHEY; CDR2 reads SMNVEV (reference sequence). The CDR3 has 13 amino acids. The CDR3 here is CASRKDRDNEQFF. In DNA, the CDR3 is TGTGCCAGCAGGAAGGACAGGGACAATGAGCAGTTCTTC.

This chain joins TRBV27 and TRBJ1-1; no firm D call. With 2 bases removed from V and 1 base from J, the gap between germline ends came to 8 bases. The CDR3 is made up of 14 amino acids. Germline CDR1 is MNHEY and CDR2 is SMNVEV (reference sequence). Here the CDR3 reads CASSLNPENTEAFF. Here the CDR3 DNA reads TGTGCCAGCAGTTTAAACCCAGAGAACACTGAAGCTTTCTTT.

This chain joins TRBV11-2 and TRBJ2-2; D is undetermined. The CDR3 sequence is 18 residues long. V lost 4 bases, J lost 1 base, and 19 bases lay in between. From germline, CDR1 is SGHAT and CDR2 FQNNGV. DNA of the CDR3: TGTGCCAGCAGCTCAACCAAGACCTTTAGACTGAACACCGGGGAGCTGTTTTTT. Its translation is CASSSTKTFRLNTGELFF.

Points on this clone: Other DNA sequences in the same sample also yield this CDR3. As DNA, the CDR3 is TGTGCCAGCAGTCCCGGACAGGGGGGAAACATTCAGTACTTC. Translation gives CASSPGQGGNIQYF. The rearrangement joins TRBV27 to TRBJ2-4, with TRBD1 matching 10 bases. This CDR3 has 14 amino acids. V lost 5 bases to trimming and J lost 6 bases; unmatched junction nucleotides: 4. The germline gives CDR1 MNHEY, CDR2 SMNVEV (reference sequence).

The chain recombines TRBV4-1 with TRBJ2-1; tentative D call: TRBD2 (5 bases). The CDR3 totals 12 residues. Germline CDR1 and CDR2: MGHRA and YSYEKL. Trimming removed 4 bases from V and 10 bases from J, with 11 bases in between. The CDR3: CASSLISGEQFF. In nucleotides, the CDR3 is TGCGCCAGCAGCCTTATTTCGGGAGAGCAGTTCTTC.

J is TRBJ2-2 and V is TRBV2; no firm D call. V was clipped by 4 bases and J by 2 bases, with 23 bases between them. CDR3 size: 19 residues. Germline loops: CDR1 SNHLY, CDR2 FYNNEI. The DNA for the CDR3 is TGTGCCAGCAGTGCCCCCGCAACGGGCGCCAAGATTAACACCGGGGAGCTGTTTTTT. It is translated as CASSAPATGAKINTGELFF. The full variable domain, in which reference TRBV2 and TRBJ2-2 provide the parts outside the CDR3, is EPEVTQTPSHQVTQMGQEVILRCVPISNHLYFYWYRQILGQKVEFLVSFYNNEISEKSEIFDDQFSVERPDGSNFTLKIRSTKLEDSAMYFCASSAPATGAKINTGELFFGEGSRLTVL.

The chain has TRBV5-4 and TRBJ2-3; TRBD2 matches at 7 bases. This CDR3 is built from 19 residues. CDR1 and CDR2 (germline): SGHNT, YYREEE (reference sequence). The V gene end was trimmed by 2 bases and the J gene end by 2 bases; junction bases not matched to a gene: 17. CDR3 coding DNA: TGTGCCAGCAGCTTACTCTCGGGAGGCCCTCCTACTGTCACAGATACGCAGTATTTT. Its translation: CASSLLSGGPPTVTDTQYF.